This T cell receptor (beta chain) was identified in a study of T cells after yellow fever vaccination. UMIs were added to TCR cDNA along with a universal primer site when it was made by 5'RACE template switching. TCRdb called the 5' RACE reads again in MiXCR, with one record for every CDR3 protein. There are approximately 610,000 distinct CDR3 sequences in the sample; around 16% occur only once, and roughly 17% lies in the top ten. This clonotype appeared a few times. Its matching antigen is unknown. Between the trimmed V and J ends, which lost 2 bases and 7 bases, there was a span of 6 bases. Germline CDR1 and CDR2: MNHEY and SMNVEV (reference sequence). CDR3 length: 11 residues. Points from the study as a whole: Contaminants from the bulk population, in the form of abundant clonotypes, could be found in FACS-sorted repertoires. A minor fraction of clonotypes spanned both CD4 and CD8 compartments. A weaker secondary response peaked on day 5, the primary on day 15.

The sample was PBMCs, taken around 5 days after the first yellow fever vaccination. The TCR sequence derives from a man between 18 and 35 years old who received the YFV17D yellow fever vaccine. The rearrangement joins TRBV27 to TRBJ2-7; D is uncertain. CDR3 in amino acids: CASSLGEEQYF. The CDR3 DNA is TGTGCCAGCAGTTTAGGGGAAGAGCAGTACTTC.